The 29 T cell receptor beta chains reported below all come from one sample, sequenced in a study of identical twins. MiXCR was run by TCRdb on the 5' RACE reads, yielding one entry per CDR3 protein. Counted here are 400,000 to 500,000 distinct CDR3 sequences, 14% occurring once; the ten biggest clones make up about 0.97%. Another study also made use of these data, one on yellow fever vaccine responses in identical twins.

The sample was CD4+ T cells sorted from blood. These receptor sequences come from a woman in her late teens or twenties in good health.

The rearrangement uses TRBV5-1 and TRBJ2-3; the D gene is possibly TRBD2 (6 bases). V was cut by 2 bases and J by 5 bases, with 21 bases left in between. The length of the CDR3 is 17 residues. Germline V gene sequence: CDR1 SGHRS, CDR2 YFSETQ. The CDR3 DNA reads TGCGCCAGCAGCTTCCCCCGCGGGGCAGGGCTCAGAGATACGCAGTATTTT. It specifies CASSFPRGAGLRDTQYF.

The chain employs TRBV5-1 and TRBJ2-7; D uncertain. V dropped 0 bases and J dropped 0 bases, with 7 bases sitting between them. CDR1 and CDR2 (germline): SGHRS, YFSETQ. CDR3 size: 14 residues. DNA for the CDR3: TGCGCCAGCAGCTTGGACGATTTCTCCTACGAGCAGTACTTC. Amino acids: CASSLDDFSYEQYF.

This clonotype was observed a handful of times. This chain joins TRBV12-3 or TRBV12-4 and TRBJ1-1; perhaps TRBD1 as D (5 bases). CDR3 size: 14 residues. V dropped 5 bases and J dropped 0 bases, with 10 bases sitting between them. The CDR3 sequence is CASSLRVMNTEAFF. CDR3 in DNA: TGTGCCAGCAGTCTCAGGGTTATGAACACTGAAGCTTTCTTT.

This clonotype was observed a few times. CDR3 sequence: CATRDRGRFDGYTF. CDR3 nucleotides: TGTGCTACTAGGGACAGGGGGCGATTCGACGGCTACACCTTC. The chain combines TRBV6-2 or TRBV6-3 with TRBJ1-2, with TRBD1 identical over 12 bases. The CDR3 has 14 amino acids. The germline V gene has CDR1 MNHEY and CDR2 SVGEGT.

This clonotype showed up just a few times. J is TRBJ2-1 and V is TRBV20-1, with D perhaps TRBD1 (6 bases). Per germline, CDR1 DFQATT and CDR2 SNEGSKA (reference sequence). The ends were cut back, 6 bases at V and 8 bases at J, with 11 bases in the middle. The length of the CDR3 is 11 residues. CDR3 sequence: CSATQGYEQFF. The DNA for the CDR3 is TGCAGTGCAACTCAGGGGTATGAGCAGTTCTTC.

This clonotype was counted a few times. The chain links TRBV6-1 to TRBJ2-6; D gene uncertain. V dropped 4 bases and J dropped 2 bases, with 6 bases sitting between them. The V gene's germline CDR1 is MNHNS and CDR2 SASEGT. This CDR3 has 14 residues. The CDR3 region has the DNA TGTGCCAGCAGTGCGCTGGCTGGGGCCAACGTCCTGACTTTC. It codes for CASSALAGANVLTF.

This clonotype occurred a few times. The chain recombines TRBV20-1 with TRBJ1-5; 7 nucleotides align to TRBD1. With V trimmed by 5 bases and J by 3 bases, 4 bases remained unmatched. Germline CDR1 DFQATT, CDR2 SNEGSKA (reference sequence). The CDR3 totals 13 residues. The CDR3 bases are TGCAGTGCTCGGGACAGCCCCAATCAGCCCCAGCATTTT. The encoded protein is CSARDSPNQPQHF.

This clonotype was observed many times. CDR3 in DNA: TGTGCCAGCAGCCAAGAAGAGGGAACCTATGGCTACACCTTC. It is translated as CASSQEEGTYGYTF. This chain uses TRBV3-1 with TRBJ1-2; D unclear. From germline, CDR1 is LGHDT and CDR2 YNNKEL (reference sequence). The CDR3 length is 14 residues. The germline V and J ends were trimmed by 0 bases and 4 bases, with 9 bases remaining between them.

This clonotype was detected many times. J is TRBJ2-2 and V is TRBV4-3, with D hard to call. This CDR3 has 13 residues. Trimming pared 0 bases from V and 4 bases from J, leaving 3 bases between. The germline gives CDR1 LGHNA, CDR2 YSLEER. DNA for the CDR3: TGCGCCAGCAGCCAAGAACCCACCGGGGAGCTGTTTTTT. Protein: CASSQEPTGELFF.

A few counts support this clonotype. The V call is TRBV9, the J call TRBJ1-2, with D perhaps TRBD1 (6 bases). Germline CDR1 is SGDLS and CDR2 is YYNGEE. V shed 1 base and J shed 1 base, with 11 bases lying between them. The CDR3 spans 15 residues. CDR3 in amino acids: CASSVWDTRNYGYTF. CDR3 nucleotides: TGTGCCAGCAGCGTATGGGACACTCGTAACTATGGCTACACCTTC.

The chain is built from TRBV5-1 and TRBJ2-6; maybe TRBD1 (7 bases). CDR1 is SGHRS, CDR2 YFSETQ, per germline. The CDR3 runs 18 residues. Trimming removed 4 bases at V and 0 bases at J, with 17 bases between. As DNA, the CDR3 is TGCGCCAGCAGCCCAAACCGACAGGGAGGCTCTGGGGCCAACGTCCTGACTTTC. Residues: CASSPNRQGGSGANVLTF.

The chain couples TRBV2 to TRBJ2-7, with D maybe TRBD1 (5 bases). This CDR3 contains 14 residues. The germline V gene has CDR1 SNHLY and CDR2 FYNNEI. V was clipped by 3 bases and J by 4 bases, with 13 bases between them. The DNA for the CDR3 is TGTGCCAGCAGTGAGGAGACAGTAGGTTACGAGCAGTACTTC. This gives the protein CASSEETVGYEQYF.

The J gene is TRBJ1-5, the V gene TRBV6-2 or TRBV6-3, with TRBD1 as a possible D gene (5 bases). V gave up 2 bases and J gave up 5 bases, with 10 bases separating them. This CDR3 has 14 amino acids. Germline V CDR1 and CDR2: MNHEY, SVGEGT. The CDR3 here is CASSYGQGYQPQHF. Written as DNA, the CDR3 is TGTGCCAGCAGTTACGGGCAGGGATATCAGCCCCAGCATTTT.

The chain recombines TRBV30 with TRBJ2-1; D may match TRBD1 or TRBD2 (5 bases each). V was pared by 1 base and J by 4 bases, with 23 bases between. This CDR3 has 18 amino acids. Germline-derived CDR1 and CDR2 are GTSNPN and SVGIG (reference sequence). The CDR3: CAWSGAGPGTEHYNEQFF. The CDR3 DNA reads TGTGCCTGGAGTGGCGCAGGCCCAGGGACGGAACATTACAATGAGCAGTTCTTC.

This clonotype was seen many times. The rearrangement uses TRBV12-3 or TRBV12-4 and TRBJ2-2; no clear D. V lost 3 bases and J lost 2, with 4 bases in between. The length of the CDR3 is 13 residues. In DNA form, the CDR3 reads TGTGCCAGCAGTTTCATTAACACCGGGGAGCTGTTTTTT. Its translation: CASSFINTGELFF.

Only a few counts were recorded for this clonotype. The CDR3 protein is CASSSNPYEQFF. The CDR3 DNA sequence: TGTGCCAGCTCATCAAATCCCTATGAGCAGTTCTTC. V gene TRBV18 combines with J gene TRBJ2-1; no clear D. Germline CDR1 reads KGHSH; CDR2 reads LQKENI. The V end lost 5 bases, the J end lost 8 bases, and 10 bases lay between the germline ends. The CDR3 is 12 amino acids.

The chain employs TRBV9 and TRBJ2-2; 7 bases are shared with TRBD1. The CDR3 has 16 residues. The germline CDR1 and CDR2 sequences are SGDLS and YYNGEE. V shed 0 bases and J 5 bases; nucleotides not matched to a gene: 7. Here the CDR3 reads CASSVETGQATGELFF. The CDR3 region has the DNA TGTGCCAGCAGCGTAGAGACCGGACAGGCTACCGGGGAGCTGTTTTTT.

This clonotype was detected only a few times. The chain links TRBV4-2 to TRBJ2-1, with 11 bases lining up with TRBD2. CDR1 is LGHNA and CDR2 is YNFKEQ in the germline V gene. The CDR3 runs to 16 residues. The V segment lost 4 bases and the J segment 0 bases; nucleotides outside the gene matches: 2. DNA for the CDR3: TGTGCCAGCAGCCCGACTAGCGGGAACTCCTACAATGAGCAGTTCTTC. This encodes CASSPTSGNSYNEQFF.

The chain carries TRBV15 and TRBJ2-1; 11 nucleotides match TRBD2. CDR1 and CDR2 (germline): LNHNV, YYDKDF (reference sequence). V dropped 2 bases and J dropped 8; count of bases not matched to a gene: 11. CDR3 length equals 17 residues. The chain's CDR3 is CATSRTSGRASVDEQFF. The CDR3 DNA sequence: TGTGCCACCAGCAGAACTAGCGGGAGAGCCTCTGTGGATGAGCAGTTCTTC.

This clonotype was counted a few times. This rearrangement joins TRBV10-3 to TRBJ2-1; tentatively, D is TRBD2 (5 bases). With 3 bases removed from V and 6 bases from J, the gap between germline ends came to 18 bases. Germline V gene lookup returns CDR1 ENHRY and CDR2 SYGVKD. CDR3 length equals 16 residues. CDR3 DNA: TGTGCCATCAGTGACTTCGGGAAAAACCCCTCCAATGAGCAGTTCTTC. Protein sequence: CAISDFGKNPSNEQFF.

The chain employs TRBV7-9 and TRBJ2-1; TRBD2 might be the D (6 bases). Germline-derived CDR1 and CDR2 are SEHNR and FQNEAQ (reference sequence). Trimming took 5 bases from V and 3 from J, leaving 17 bases between them. CDR3 length: 16 amino acids. CDR3 nucleotide sequence: TGTGCCAGCAGCCTACGTTCGCGGGGATACTACAATGAGCAGTTCTTC. It codes for CASSLRSRGYYNEQFF.

The chain combines TRBV12-3 or TRBV12-4 with TRBJ1-1, with 12 bases that match TRBD1. CDR3 length equals 17 residues. The ends lost 6 bases at V and 1 base at J; junction bases unmatched: 9. The CDR3 sequence: CASSLRDRGLQNTEAFF. For the CDR3, the DNA is TGTGCCAGCAGCCTCCGGGACAGGGGGCTCCAGAACACTGAAGCTTTCTTT.

This clonotype showed up many times. The chain employs TRBV12-3 or TRBV12-4 and TRBJ2-1, with D perhaps matching TRBD2 (5 bases). Trimming removed 6 bases at V and 9 bases at J, with 15 bases between. The CDR3 is made up of 13 amino acids. The CDR3 spells CASSFILVIEQFF. The DNA for the CDR3 is TGTGCCAGCAGCTTTATACTAGTAATTGAGCAGTTCTTC.

This clonotype appeared a few times. The chain employs TRBV28 and TRBJ2-3; TRBD1 might be the D (5 bases). Germline V CDR1 and CDR2: MDHEN, SYDVKM. This CDR3 has 16 residues. With 5 bases removed from V and 0 bases from J, the gap between germline ends came to 15 bases. In nucleotides, the CDR3 is TGTGCCAGCAGTCCCAGACAGTTTACTAGCACAGATACGCAGTATTTT. It codes for CASSPRQFTSTDTQYF.

The sample holds a few counts of this clonotype. The germline gene is not matched at one end of the junction; a read error may be the cause. The chain recombines TRBV7-9 with TRBJ2-7, with 11 bases fitting TRBD2. CDR1 and CDR2 (germline): SEHNR, FQNEAQ (reference sequence). The CDR3 sequence is 15 residues long. CDR3 DNA: TGTGCCAGCAGCTTAGCTGGGACTAGCGGTTACGAGCAGCACTTC. Translating gives CASSLAGTSGYEQHF.

This clonotype came up a few times. V is TRBV7-9 and J is TRBJ1-4; D is possibly TRBD1 (6 bases). Germline V gene data show CDR1 as SEHNR and CDR2 as FQNEAQ (reference sequence). The CDR3 loop spans 15 amino acids. Trimming shortened V by 6 bases and J by 5 bases, and 16 bases separated the two germline ends. CDR3 in DNA: TGTGCCAGCAGATCGAACAGGGACCGGAATGAAAAACTGTTTTTT. As protein: CASRSNRDRNEKLFF.

J is TRBJ2-1 and V is TRBV5-1; D possibly matches TRBD1 or TRBD2 (7 bases each). Germline loops: CDR1 SGHRS, CDR2 YFSETQ. V was clipped by 4 bases and J by 5 bases, with 13 bases between them. The CDR3 extends over 14 amino acids. The CDR3 here is CASSTGDYHNEQFF. CDR3 bases: TGCGCCAGCAGCACAGGGGACTACCACAATGAGCAGTTCTTC.

This sequence joins TRBV5-1 and TRBJ2-2, with D tentatively TRBD1 (5 bases). CDR1 SGHRS and CDR2 YFSETQ come from the germline V gene. Between the trimmed V and J ends, which lost 1 base and 4 bases, there was a span of 11 bases. This CDR3 contains 15 residues. CDR3 nucleotides: TGCGCCAGCAGCTTGAAGGGGCTGGGCACCGGGGAGCTGTTTTTT. Its protein is CASSLKGLGTGELFF.

This clonotype was seen many times. The genes are TRBV5-1 and TRBJ2-1; 11 bases align to TRBD2. Germline lookup yields CDR1 SGHRS and CDR2 YFSETQ. This CDR3 has 15 amino acids. The J segment lost 5 bases and the V segment lost 5 bases, leaving 6 bases of the junction unmatched. The CDR3 DNA follows: TGCGCCAGCAGACGGGGACTAGCGGTAAACAATGAGCAGTTCTTC. It translates to CASRRGLAVNNEQFF.